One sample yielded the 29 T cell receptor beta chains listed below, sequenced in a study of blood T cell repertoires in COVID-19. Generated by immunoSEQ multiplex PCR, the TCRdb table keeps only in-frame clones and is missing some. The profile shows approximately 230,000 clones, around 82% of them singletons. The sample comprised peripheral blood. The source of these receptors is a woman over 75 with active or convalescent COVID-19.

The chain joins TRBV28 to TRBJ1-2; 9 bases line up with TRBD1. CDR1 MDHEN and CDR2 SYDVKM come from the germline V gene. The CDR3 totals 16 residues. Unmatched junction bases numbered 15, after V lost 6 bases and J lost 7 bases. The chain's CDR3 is CASRPTGGADPRGYTF. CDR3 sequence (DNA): TGTGCCAGCAGGCCGACAGGGGGGGCTGATCCTCGTGGCTACACCTTC.

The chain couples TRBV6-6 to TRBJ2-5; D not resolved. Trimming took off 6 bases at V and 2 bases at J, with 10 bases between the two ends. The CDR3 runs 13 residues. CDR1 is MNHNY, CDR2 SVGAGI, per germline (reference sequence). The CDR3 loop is CASRAAKQETQYF. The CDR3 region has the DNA TGTGCCAGCAGAGCTGCGAAGCAAGAGACCCAGTACTTC.

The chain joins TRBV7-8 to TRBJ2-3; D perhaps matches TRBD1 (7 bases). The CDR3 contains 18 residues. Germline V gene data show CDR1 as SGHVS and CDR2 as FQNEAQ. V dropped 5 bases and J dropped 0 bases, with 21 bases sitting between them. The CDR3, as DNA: TGTGCCAGCAGCCTAAGGGGGGACAGACAAACTAGCACAGATACGCAGTATTTT. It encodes CASSLRGDRQTSTDTQYF.

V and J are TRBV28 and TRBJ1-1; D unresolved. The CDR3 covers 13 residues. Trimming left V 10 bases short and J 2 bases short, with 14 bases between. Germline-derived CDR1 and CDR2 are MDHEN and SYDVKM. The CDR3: CATSPLRNTEAFF. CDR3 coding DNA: TGTGCCACCAGCCCCCTGCGAAACACTGAAGCTTTCTTT.

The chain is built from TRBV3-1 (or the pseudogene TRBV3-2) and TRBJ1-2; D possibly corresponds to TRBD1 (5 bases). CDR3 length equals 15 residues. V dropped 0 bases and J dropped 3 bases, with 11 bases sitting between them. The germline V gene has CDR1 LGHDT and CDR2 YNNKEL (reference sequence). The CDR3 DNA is TGTGCCAGCAGCCAAGAGGCCAGGGCTGACTATGGCTACACCTTC. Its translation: CASSQEARADYGYTF.

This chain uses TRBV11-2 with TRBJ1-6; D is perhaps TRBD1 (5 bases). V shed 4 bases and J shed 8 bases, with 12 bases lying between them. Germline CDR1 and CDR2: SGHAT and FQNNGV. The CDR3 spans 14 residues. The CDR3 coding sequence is TGTGCCAGCAGCTCCCAGGGCTGGGATTCACCCCTCCACTTT. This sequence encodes CASSSQGWDSPLHF.

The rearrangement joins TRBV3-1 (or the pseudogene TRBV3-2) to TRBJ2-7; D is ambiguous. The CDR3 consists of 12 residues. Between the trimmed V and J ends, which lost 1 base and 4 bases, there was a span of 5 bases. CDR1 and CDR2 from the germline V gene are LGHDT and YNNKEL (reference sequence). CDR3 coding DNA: TGTGCCAGCAGCCAAGCTAGGTACGAGCAGTACTTC. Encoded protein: CASSQARYEQYF.

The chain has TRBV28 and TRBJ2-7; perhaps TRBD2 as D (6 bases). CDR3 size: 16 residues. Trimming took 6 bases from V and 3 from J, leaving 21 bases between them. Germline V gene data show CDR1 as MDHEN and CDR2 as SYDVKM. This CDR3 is CASSVGTYGRNYEQYF. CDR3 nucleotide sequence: TGTGCCAGCAGCGTTGGGACTTATGGGAGGAACTACGAGCAGTACTTC.

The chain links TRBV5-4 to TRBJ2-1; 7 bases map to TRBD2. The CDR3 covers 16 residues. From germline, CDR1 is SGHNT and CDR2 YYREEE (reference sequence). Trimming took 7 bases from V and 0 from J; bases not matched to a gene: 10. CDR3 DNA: TGTGCCAGCGGAAGCGGGGTAACCCTCTCCTACAATGAGCAGTTCTTC. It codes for CASGSGVTLSYNEQFF.

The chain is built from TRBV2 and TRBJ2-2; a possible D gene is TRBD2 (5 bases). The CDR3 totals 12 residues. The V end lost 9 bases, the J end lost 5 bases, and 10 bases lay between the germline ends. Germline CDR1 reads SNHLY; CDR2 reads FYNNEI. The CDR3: CARRSGTGELFF. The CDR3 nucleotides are TGTGCCAGGAGATCGGGGACCGGGGAGCTGTTTTTT.

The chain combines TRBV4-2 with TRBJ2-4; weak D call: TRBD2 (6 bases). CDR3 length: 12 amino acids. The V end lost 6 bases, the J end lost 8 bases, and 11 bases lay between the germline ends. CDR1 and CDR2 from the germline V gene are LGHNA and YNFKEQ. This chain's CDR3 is CASRGRRDIQYF. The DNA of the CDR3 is TGTGCCAGCAGGGGACGGAGGGACATTCAGTACTTC.

The DNA of the CDR3 is TGTGCCTGGAGTGTAGGGGGGGTTAGCACAGATACGCAGTATTTT. Translated: CAWSVGGVSTDTQYF. The V gene is TRBV30, the J gene TRBJ2-3; TRBD2 might be the D (7 bases). V shed 0 bases and J shed 0 bases, with 10 bases lying between them. This CDR3 has 15 amino acids. The germline V gene has CDR1 GTSNPN and CDR2 SVGIG (reference sequence). Full variable domain (missing parts from reference TRBV30 and TRBJ2-3): SQTIHQWPATLVQPVGSPLSLECTVEGTSNPNLYWYRQAAGRGLQLLFYSVGIGQISSEVPQNLSASRPQDRQFILSSKKLLLSDSGFYLCAWSVGGVSTDTQYFGPGTRLTVL.

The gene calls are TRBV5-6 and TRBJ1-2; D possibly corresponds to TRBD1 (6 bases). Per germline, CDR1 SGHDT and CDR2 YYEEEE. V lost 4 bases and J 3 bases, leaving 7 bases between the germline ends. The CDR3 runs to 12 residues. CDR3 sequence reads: CASSTGYYGYTF. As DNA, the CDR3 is TGTGCCAGCAGCACAGGGTACTATGGCTACACCTTC.

CDR3 region: CASSLSTGEIYGYTF. CDR3 in DNA: TGTGCCAGCTCACTATCGACGGGGGAAATTTATGGCTACACCTTC. The chain is built from TRBV18 and TRBJ1-2, with D maybe TRBD1 (5 bases). Germline V gene lookup returns CDR1 KGHSH and CDR2 LQKENI. The length of the CDR3 is 15 residues. The V end was cut by 4 bases, the J end by 5 bases, with 17 bases between.

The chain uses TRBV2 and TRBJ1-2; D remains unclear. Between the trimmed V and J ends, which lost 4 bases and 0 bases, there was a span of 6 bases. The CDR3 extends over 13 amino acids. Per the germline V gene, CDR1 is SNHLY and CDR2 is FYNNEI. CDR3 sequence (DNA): TGTGCCAGCAGTGCCGTAACTAACTATGGCTACACCTTC. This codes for CASSAVTNYGYTF. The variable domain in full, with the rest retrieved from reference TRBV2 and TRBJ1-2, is EPEVTQTPSHQVTQMGQEVILRCVPISNHLYFYWYRQILGQKVEFLVSFYNNEISEKSEIFDDQFSVERPDGSNFTLKIRSTKLEDSAMYFCASSAVTNYGYTFGSGTRLTVV.

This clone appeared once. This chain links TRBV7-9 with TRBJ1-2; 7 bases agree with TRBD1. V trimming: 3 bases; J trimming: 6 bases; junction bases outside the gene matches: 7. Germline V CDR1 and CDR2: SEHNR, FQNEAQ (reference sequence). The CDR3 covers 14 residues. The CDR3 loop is CASSFLRTGDGYTF. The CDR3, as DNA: TGTGCCAGCAGCTTCTTGAGGACAGGAGATGGCTACACCTTC. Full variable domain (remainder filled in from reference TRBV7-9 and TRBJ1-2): DTGVSQNPRHKITKRGQNVTFRCDPISEHNRLYWYRQTLGQGPEFLTYFQNEAQLEKSRLLSDRFSAERPKGSFSTLEIQRTEQGDSAMYLCASSFLRTGDGYTFGSGTRLTVV.

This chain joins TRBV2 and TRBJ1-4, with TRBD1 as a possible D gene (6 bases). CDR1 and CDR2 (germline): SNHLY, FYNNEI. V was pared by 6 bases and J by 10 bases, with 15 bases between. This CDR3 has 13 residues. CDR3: CASSLDRTGKLFF. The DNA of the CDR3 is TGTGCCAGCAGCCTAGACAGGACCGGAAAACTGTTTTTT.

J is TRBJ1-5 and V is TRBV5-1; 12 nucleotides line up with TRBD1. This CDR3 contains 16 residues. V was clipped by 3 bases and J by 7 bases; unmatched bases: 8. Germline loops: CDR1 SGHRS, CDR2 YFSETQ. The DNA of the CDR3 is TGCGCCAGCAGCTCAGCCGGGACAGGGGGCAGCCAGCCCCAGCATTTT. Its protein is CASSSAGTGGSQPQHF. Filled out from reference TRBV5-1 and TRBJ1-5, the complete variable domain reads KAGVTQTPRYLIKTRGQQVTLSCSPISGHRSVSWYQQTPGQGLQFLFEYFSETQRNKGNFPGRFSGRQFSNSRSEMNVSTLELGDSALYLCASSSAGTGGSQPQHFGDGTRLSIL.

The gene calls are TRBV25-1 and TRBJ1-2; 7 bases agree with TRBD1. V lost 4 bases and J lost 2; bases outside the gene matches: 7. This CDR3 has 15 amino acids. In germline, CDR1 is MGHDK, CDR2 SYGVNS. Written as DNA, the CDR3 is TGTGCCAGCAGTGCGCCCGGGACAGCAAACTATGGCTACACCTTC. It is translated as CASSAPGTANYGYTF.

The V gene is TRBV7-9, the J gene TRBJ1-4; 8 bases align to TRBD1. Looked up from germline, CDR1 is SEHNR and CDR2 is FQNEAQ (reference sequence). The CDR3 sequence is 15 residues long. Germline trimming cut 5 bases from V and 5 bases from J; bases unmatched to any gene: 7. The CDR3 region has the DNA TGTGCCAGCAGCCCACTTAGACAGGGGAATGAAAAACTGTTTTTT. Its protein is CASSPLRQGNEKLFF.

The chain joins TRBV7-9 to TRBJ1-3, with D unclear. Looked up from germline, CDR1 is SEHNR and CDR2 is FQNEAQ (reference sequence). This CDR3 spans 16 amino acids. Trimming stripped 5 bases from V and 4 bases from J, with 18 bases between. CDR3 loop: CASSLWAATMGNTIYF. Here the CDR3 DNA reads TGTGCCAGCAGCCTATGGGCCGCTACAATGGGAAACACCATATATTTT.

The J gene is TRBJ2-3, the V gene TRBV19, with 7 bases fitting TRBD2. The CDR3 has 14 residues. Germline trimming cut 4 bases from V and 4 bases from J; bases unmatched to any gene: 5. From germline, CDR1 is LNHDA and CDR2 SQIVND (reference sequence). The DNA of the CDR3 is TGTGCCAGTAGTAGCGGGAGTGGTCCAGATACGCAGTATTTT. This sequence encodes CASSSGSGPDTQYF.

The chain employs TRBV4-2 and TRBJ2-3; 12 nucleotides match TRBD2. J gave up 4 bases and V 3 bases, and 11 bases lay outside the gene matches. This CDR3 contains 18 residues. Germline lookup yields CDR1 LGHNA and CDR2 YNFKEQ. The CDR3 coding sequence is TGTGCCAGCAGCCAGCGAGAGACCGGGACTAGCGGGTCAGATACGCAGTATTTT. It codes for CASSQRETGTSGSDTQYF.

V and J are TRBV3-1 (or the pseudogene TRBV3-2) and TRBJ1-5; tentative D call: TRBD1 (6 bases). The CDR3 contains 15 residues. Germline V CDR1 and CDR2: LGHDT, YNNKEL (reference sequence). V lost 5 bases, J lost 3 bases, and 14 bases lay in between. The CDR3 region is CASSETSGANQPQHF. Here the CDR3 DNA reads TGTGCCAGCAGCGAAACCTCAGGGGCCAATCAGCCCCAGCATTTT.

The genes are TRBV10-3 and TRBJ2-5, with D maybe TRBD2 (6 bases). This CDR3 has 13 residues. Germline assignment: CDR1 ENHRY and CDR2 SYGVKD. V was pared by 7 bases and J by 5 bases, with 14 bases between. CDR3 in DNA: TGTGCCATCATGGGGGGAGGACGCGAGACCCAGTACTTC. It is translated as CAIMGGGRETQYF.

Written as DNA, the CDR3 is TGTGCCAGCAGCCCACAGGGATTCAGCGAGCAGTACTTC. This sequence encodes CASSPQGFSEQYF. The V gene is TRBV7-9, the J gene TRBJ2-7, with D tentatively TRBD1 (6 bases). Germline V gene sequence: CDR1 SEHNR, CDR2 FQNEAQ (reference sequence). The length of the CDR3 is 13 residues. Trimming removed 5 bases at V and 6 bases at J, with 14 bases between.

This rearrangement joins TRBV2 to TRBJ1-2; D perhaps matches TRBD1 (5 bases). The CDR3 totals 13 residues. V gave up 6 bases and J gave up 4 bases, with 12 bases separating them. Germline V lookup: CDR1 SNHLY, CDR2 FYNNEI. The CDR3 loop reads CASRETARYGYTF. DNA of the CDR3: TGTGCCAGCAGAGAGACAGCCCGCTATGGCTACACCTTC.

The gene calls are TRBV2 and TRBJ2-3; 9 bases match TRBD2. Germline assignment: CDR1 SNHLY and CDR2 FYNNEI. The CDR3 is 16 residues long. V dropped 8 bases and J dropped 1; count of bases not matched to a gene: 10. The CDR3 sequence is CASLGVERGGTDTQYF. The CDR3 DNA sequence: TGTGCCAGCTTGGGGGTCGAGCGGGGGGGCACAGATACGCAGTATTTT. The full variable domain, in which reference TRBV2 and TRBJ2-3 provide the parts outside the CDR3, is EPEVTQTPSHQVTQMGQEVILRCVPISNHLYFYWYRQILGQKVEFLVSFYNNEISEKSEIFDDQFSVERPDGSNFTLKIRSTKLEDSAMYFCASLGVERGGTDTQYFGPGTRLTVL.

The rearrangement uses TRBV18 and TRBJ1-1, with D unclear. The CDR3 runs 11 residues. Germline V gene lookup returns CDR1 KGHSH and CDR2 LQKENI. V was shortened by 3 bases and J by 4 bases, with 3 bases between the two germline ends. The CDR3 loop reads CASSPSTEAFF. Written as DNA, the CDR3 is TGTGCCAGCTCACCGAGCACTGAAGCTTTCTTT.